This T cell receptor (beta chain) was profiled in a study of cytomegalovirus exposure and HLA in healthy donors. Primers: 60 Vbeta forward and 13 Jbeta reverse. The repertoire was sequenced with immunoSEQ multiplex PCR; TCRdb's copy has only in-frame clones and lacks some. The sample gives more than 95,000 clones, roughly 73% of which show up once; over 4% is in the top ten. V lost 5 bases, J lost 4 bases, and 7 bases stayed unmatched. CDR1 is MDHEN, CDR2 SYDVKM, per germline. The CDR3 extends over 15 amino acids. Sequenced material: PBMCs. This receptor was taken from a man between 60 and 75 years old in good health and CMV-seropositive. V gene TRBV28 combines with J gene TRBJ2-5; 10 nucleotides align to TRBD2. The CDR3 nucleotides read TGTGCCAGCAGTCGGAGCGGGGGGGCCAGAGAGACCCAGTACTTC. It is translated as CASSRSGGARETQYF. Variable domain in full (rest from reference TRBV28 and TRBJ2-5): DVKVTQSSRYLVKRTGEKVFLECVQDMDHENMFWYRQDPGLGLRLIYFSYDVKMKEKGDIPEGYSVSREKKERFSLILESASTNQTSMYLCASSRSGGARETQYFGPGTRLLVL.